One T cell receptor (beta chain) is described in this entry. Its specific antigen is unknown. Base qualities are missing; no much larger clone stands one base away. The sample's treatment or condition label, decoded: oral pan-JAK inhibitor, 5-10 mg twice daily. From alopecia areata patients, peripheral blood was collected along with lesional scalp punch biopsies. PBMCs were isolated by density centrifugation and stained for CD3, CD4 and CD8, after which CD4+ and CD8+ T cells were sorted on a FACSAria. The sample originates from a study of CD8+ T cells in alopecia areata (dated by TCRdb to the late 2010s). Context from the whole study: The treated patients, all with moderate-to-severe alopecia areata, were enrolled in an open-label pilot trial of oral tofacitinib given at 5 to 10 mg twice daily. Tofacitinib was administered for 6 to 18 months, and 6 months of follow-up off drug were then conducted to assess delayed response and recurrence. The SALT score, which quantifies the percentage of affected scalp surface area, was used to measure disease severity in treated patients. To study T cell clonal expansion in alopecia areata, the researchers applied high-throughput TCRbeta sequencing to both the C3H/HeJ mouse model and human patients. Human TCRbeta sequencing covered scalp tissue and sorted CD4+ and CD8+ peripheral blood T cells from patchy and totalis/universalis alopecia areata patients and healthy controls. Biopsies were taken from tofacitinib-treated patients at baseline and again at 4 and 24 weeks into treatment, and several of those patients also had a later scalp biopsy. Scalp clonality was compared across normal scalp (n=4), patchy alopecia areata scalp (n=8), and alopecia totalis/universalis scalp (n=8). RNA came from the PAXgene miRNA kit for fixed scalp, the miRNeasy kit for PBMCs, and the RNeasy kit for mouse skin. Amplification of TCRbeta CDR3 regions was done by immunoSEQ multiplex PCR using 35 Vbeta forward primers and 13 Jbeta reverse primers.

Libraries were constructed by the immunoSEQ multiplex PCR assay. For TCR sequencing, RNA was extracted from every sample and reverse transcribed into cDNA to serve as template. First-strand cDNA was synthesized with SuperScript III using a 2:1 mix of oligo-dT and random hexamers. Amplification bias was assessed with a synthetic immune receptor repertoire, and residual bias was removed computationally. Per the source publication's procedure: Raw reads were preprocessed to remove errors, and CDR3 was defined by IMGT conventions from the conserved cysteine to phenylalanine. To get clonality, Shannon entropy was normalized by log2 of the number of productive unique TCRs and the result was subtracted from 1. Scalp TCRbeta sequences were cross-referenced with sorted blood CD4 and CD8 repertoires so that the CD4 or CD8 identity of scalp clones could be inferred. TCRdb retrieved this table from immuneACCESS and kept in-frame rearrangements only. Not all clones are present; in checked studies, unresolved V genes account for under half, and no reason is known for the remainder. That table furnishes V, J and clone size, whereas the DNA furnished D and trimming. For this sample the table gives 210,000 or so clones, of which roughly 66% were detected only once. The ten largest clones add up to over 1% of the sample.

V is cut by 3 bases and J by 5 bases, and the space between the germline ends is 16 bases. Measured from the cysteine to the phenylalanine, the CDR3 is 14 residues long. Solely the CDR3 DNA is kept, with 42 bases framed from the first base. CDR1 SQVTM and CDR2 ANQGSEA are derived from the germline V gene. Study-wide findings and limitations: Tofacitinib significantly lowered scalp clonality and the number of expanded CD8+ clones among the top 100 scalp clones. Many expanded lesional clones were found to persist in scalp and blood during tofacitinib treatment, and relapse after treatment cessation may be partly explained by this persistence. Because the treated cohort was small and included a single nonresponder, larger studies are needed to assess links between baseline CD8+ expansion and response. Shared TCR sequences between patients were less evident than in mice, which may be partly attributable to HLA diversity in the patient population. Scalp TCR repertoire analysis is complicated because resident alphabeta T cells in normal human skin are also sequenced, whereas mouse skin is dominated by gammadelta T cells. Higher clonality and more expanded CD8+ clones were observed in lesional scalp than in normal scalp, particularly in alopecia totalis/universalis, a finding suggestive of antigenic drive.

Recombination connected TRBV29-1 to TRBJ1-1; perhaps TRBD1 is the D gene, with 5 bases matching. The sequence derives from a human donor with alopecia areata. Here the sequenced sample was CD4+ T cells sorted from blood, taken at approximately week 44, from a patient treated with tofacitinib. The nucleotide sequence is given as TGCAGCGTTGATACGTTTAGGGGCGTTACTGAAGCTTTCTTT. This yields the protein CSVDTFRGVTEAFF.